Listed here is a single T cell receptor (beta chain). The data derive from a study of blood T cell repertoires in COVID-19. Study-level information: In each case, the material was cDNA or gDNA derived from T cells, B-cell-depleted T cells, or PBMCs.

Original data processing: Estimation of nucleated cell counts was performed using reference gene primer amplification. Some clones are missing from TCRdb's copy, which holds only in-frame ones; the method was immunoSEQ multiplex PCR. From that table come the V and J calls and clone size; the DNA was used to work out D and trimming. The sample carries some 45,000 clones, approximately 88% recorded once. The CDR3 is 16 residues long. Unmatched junction bases numbered 6, after V lost 1 base and J lost 5 bases. CDR1 KGHSH and CDR2 LQKENI come from the germline V gene. This TCR was recovered from a human donor with active COVID-19. The donor label of this sample is uncertain. The material sequenced was peripheral blood. This chain joins TRBV18 and TRBJ2-2; 8 bases match TRBD1. The CDR3 here is CASSPLRGPETGELFF. CDR3 DNA sequence: TGTGCCAGCTCACCACTCAGGGGGCCTGAGACCGGGGAGCTGTTTTTT.